The sequence of this T cell receptor (beta chain) was determined in a study of blood T cell repertoires in COVID-19. Study-level information: Sources were T cells, B-cell-depleted T cells, or PBMCs; the material itself was cDNA or gDNA.

Ages ranged from about 18 to 100 years, with residence in about two dozen US areas. Original handling: Nucleated cell number was recorded as an estimate derived from reference gene primer amplification. The method was immunoSEQ multiplex PCR; TCRdb's version includes in-frame clones alone and lacks a portion of them. D and trimming were read from the DNA, whereas the V and J calls and clone size are those reported in that table. The table has 70,000 to 90,000 clones, around 89% seen once. This CDR3 has 17 residues. Germline V gives CDR1 SEHNR, CDR2 FQNEAQ (reference sequence). V was trimmed by 0 bases and J by 2 bases, leaving 15 bases between them.

This receptor was taken from a woman aged 45 to 65 with acute COVID-19. The sequenced sample consisted of PBMCs or T cells enriched from blood (not recorded which). The rearrangement joins TRBV7-9 to TRBJ2-3; D is unresolved. CDR3 protein: CASSLARQWAVTDTQYF. As DNA, the CDR3 is TGTGCCAGCAGCTTAGCGCGCCAGTGGGCCGTCACAGATACGCAGTATTTT.